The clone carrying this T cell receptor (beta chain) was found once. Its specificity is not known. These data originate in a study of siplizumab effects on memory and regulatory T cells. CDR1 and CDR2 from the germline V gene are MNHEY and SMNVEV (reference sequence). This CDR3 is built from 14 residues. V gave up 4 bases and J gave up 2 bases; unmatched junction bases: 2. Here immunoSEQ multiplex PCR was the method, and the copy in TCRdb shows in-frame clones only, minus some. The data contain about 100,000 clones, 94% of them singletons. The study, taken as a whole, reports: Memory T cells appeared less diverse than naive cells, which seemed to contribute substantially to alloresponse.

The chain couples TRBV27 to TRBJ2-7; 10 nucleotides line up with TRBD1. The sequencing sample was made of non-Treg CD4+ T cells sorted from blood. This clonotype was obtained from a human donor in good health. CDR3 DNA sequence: TGTGCCAGCAGTTACGGACAGGGGGCCTACGAGCAGTACTTC. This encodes CASSYGQGAYEQYF.